This TCR beta chain came from a study of spatial heterogeneity in lung cancer. Study details: Among detected sequences, beta-chain ones consistently exceeded alpha-chain ones in number. General study findings and limits: Tumor TCRs that were ubiquitous and expanded showed up in blood more at resection than follow-up.

This sample's time point: sample taken at primary tumor resection. The sequenced material consisted of unsorted whole RNA from tumor, nontumor lung or frozen PBMC. The donors comprised 60 to 80 untreated early-stage non-small cell lung cancer patients. TCR cDNA molecules each carried a unique molecular identifier. MiXCR was run by TCRdb on the 5' RACE reads, yielding one entry per CDR3 protein. The sample includes approximately 49,000 distinct CDR3 sequences, approximately 5.3% of them seen just once. At least ten counts were recorded for this clonotype. Its specificity is unknown. Deletions cut 3 bases from V and 0 bases from J, with 12 bases between. Germline V gene lookup returns CDR1 LGHDT and CDR2 YNNKEL (reference sequence). CDR3 length: 16 amino acids.

The sample here was PBMCs, taken at surgery. This rearrangement joins TRBV3-1 to TRBJ2-1; no definite D call. This sequence was found in a male donor with early-stage non-small cell lung cancer. The CDR3 spells CASSHYDSISYNEQFF. Written as DNA, the CDR3 is TGTGCCAGCAGCCATTACGACTCGATCTCCTACAATGAGCAGTTCTTC.